This T cell receptor (beta chain) was obtained from a study of T cells in Graves' hyperthyroidism and ophthalmopathy. TCR beta CDR3 sequences were amplified from RNA transcripts. The study used the HTBI primer set for a first-round RT-PCR of the TCR CDR3. MiXCR, applied by TCRdb to the multiplex PCR reads, yields one record per CDR3 protein. The sample lists roughly 840,000 distinct CDR3 sequences; 35% to 45% were seen once. Germline V lookup: CDR1 SGDLS, CDR2 YYNGEE. This CDR3 is 15 amino acids long. The V gene lost 2 bases and the J gene lost 8 bases, with 16 bases spanning the gap. This clonotype was counted many times.

The V and J genes are TRBV9 and TRBJ1-4, with a tentative D call TRBD1 (6 bases). This clonotype was sampled from a man between 18 and 29 years old with Graves' hyperthyroidism. Sequencing was carried out using blood. CDR3 protein: CASSVGWGAIEKLFF. For the CDR3, the DNA is TGTGCCAGCAGCGTGGGCTGGGGGGCGATCGAAAAACTGTTTTTT. Complete variable domain (other parts from reference TRBV9 and TRBJ1-4): DSGVTQTPKHLITATGQRVTLRCSPRSGDLSVYWYQQSLDQGLQFLIQYYNGEERAKGNILERFSAQQFPDLHSELNLSSLELGDSALYFCASSVGWGAIEKLFFGSGTQLSVL.